Listed here are 27 T cell receptor beta chains from one sample, sequenced in a study of blood T cell repertoires in COVID-19. Only in-frame clones appear in the TCRdb table, and some are missing; sequencing was by immunoSEQ multiplex PCR. The sample consists of some 700,000 clones, 85% to 90% of them appearing once. Sequencing input: peripheral blood. These receptors were taken from a woman younger than 35 with acute or convalescent COVID-19.

The CDR3: CASSPGYYGYTF. The CDR3 nucleotides are TGTGCCAGCAGCCCAGGCTACTATGGCTACACCTTC. V gene TRBV5-5 combines with J gene TRBJ1-2; no firm D call. With 4 bases removed from V and 3 bases from J, the gap between germline ends came to 7 bases. Germline V gene data show CDR1 as SGHKS and CDR2 as YYEKEE (reference sequence). The CDR3 has 12 residues.

The genes are TRBV4-1 and TRBJ2-7, with D maybe TRBD1 (6 bases). Per the germline V gene, CDR1 is MGHRA and CDR2 is YSYEKL. V gave up 0 bases and J gave up 7 bases, with 16 bases separating them. CDR3 size: 15 residues. CDR3 sequence: CASSQEGAVETEQYF. CDR3 DNA: TGCGCCAGCAGCCAAGAGGGGGCGGTCGAAACGGAGCAGTACTTC.

This clone was recorded a few times. The genes are TRBV18 and TRBJ1-1, with D uncertain. This CDR3 spans 13 amino acids. Between the trimmed V and J ends, which lost 5 bases and 3 bases, there was a span of 10 bases. CDR1 is KGHSH and CDR2 is LQKENI in the germline V gene. The CDR3 sequence is CASSSNGDTEAFF. CDR3 DNA: TGTGCCAGCTCAAGTAACGGGGACACTGAAGCTTTCTTT.

The genes are TRBV9 and TRBJ1-6, with 9 positions matching TRBD1. Germline CDR1 and CDR2: SGDLS and YYNGEE. The CDR3 covers 16 residues. V shed 0 bases and J 4 bases; nucleotides not matched to a gene: 2. The CDR3 DNA sequence: TGTGCCAGCAGCGTAGGGGGACAGGGATATAATTCACCCCTCCACTTT. The encoded protein is CASSVGGQGYNSPLHF.

CDR3 amino acids: CASSLRGYGNTIYF. The DNA for the CDR3 is TGTGCCAGCAGTTTACGGGGATACGGAAACACCATATATTTT. The rearrangement links TRBV27 to TRBJ1-3, with D unresolved. The V gene's germline CDR1 is MNHEY and CDR2 SMNVEV (reference sequence). The length of the CDR3 is 14 residues. The V gene lost 2 bases and the J gene lost 4 bases, with 9 bases spanning the gap.

Comment on this clone: The same CDR3 is also encoded by other DNA sequences in this sample. The V and J genes are TRBV7-2 and TRBJ1-5; D unclear. The germline gives CDR1 SGHTA, CDR2 FQGNSA. The ends were cut back, 5 bases at V and 2 bases at J, with 10 bases in the middle. The CDR3 contains 14 residues. Here the CDR3 reads CASSLPGGNQPQHF. The CDR3 coding sequence is TGTGCCAGCAGCCTTCCCGGGGGCAATCAGCCCCAGCATTTT.

This sequence joins TRBV7-9 and TRBJ1-4; D is undetermined. The V gene lost 5 bases and the J gene lost 0 bases, with 13 bases spanning the gap. This CDR3 has 16 amino acids. Germline CDR1 and CDR2: SEHNR and FQNEAQ (reference sequence). The CDR3 is CASSRSFSATNEKLFF. As DNA, the CDR3 is TGTGCCAGCAGCCGCTCCTTCAGCGCAACTAATGAAAAACTGTTTTTT.

This sequence joins TRBV6-2 or TRBV6-3 and TRBJ2-5, with TRBD1 as a possible D gene (5 bases). Germline CDR1 MNHEY, CDR2 SVGEGT. The CDR3 has 14 amino acids. The V end lost 3 bases, the J end lost 4 bases, and 12 bases lay between the germline ends. The CDR3 here is CASSYKTQGETQYF. CDR3 DNA: TGTGCCAGCAGTTATAAGACGCAGGGAGAGACCCAGTACTTC.

V and J are TRBV7-9 and TRBJ1-2; D call uncertain. The CDR3 is made up of 14 amino acids. In germline, CDR1 is SEHNR, CDR2 FQNEAQ (reference sequence). V lost 1 base to trimming and J lost 4 bases, with 10 bases between them. This CDR3 is CASSLGWEVYGYTF. In DNA, the CDR3 is TGTGCCAGCAGCTTAGGTTGGGAGGTCTATGGCTACACCTTC. Combining the CDR3 with reference TRBV7-9 and TRBJ1-2 gives the whole variable domain DTGVSQNPRHKITKRGQNVTFRCDPISEHNRLYWYRQTLGQGPEFLTYFQNEAQLEKSRLLSDRFSAERPKGSFSTLEIQRTEQGDSAMYLCASSLGWEVYGYTFGSGTRLTVV.

A remark on this clone: The same CDR3 arises from other DNA sequences in this sample as well. This chain uses TRBV7-2 with TRBJ2-6; possibly TRBD1 for D (6 bases). The length of the CDR3 is 17 residues. Per the germline V gene, CDR1 is SGHTA and CDR2 is FQGNSA. Between the trimmed V and J ends, which lost 1 base and 1 base, there was a span of 11 bases. CDR3 loop: CASSLVAGVSGANVLTF. Written as DNA, the CDR3 is TGTGCCAGCAGCTTAGTGGCAGGGGTATCTGGGGCCAACGTCCTGACTTTC.

This chain links TRBV6-2 or TRBV6-3 with TRBJ2-3; the D is unclear. The V end lost 0 bases, the J end lost 2 bases, and 15 bases lay between the germline ends. This CDR3 region has 17 residues. Germline V gene sequence: CDR1 MNHEY, CDR2 SVGEGT. The CDR3 sequence is CASSYSWAGPSTDTQYF. DNA of the CDR3: TGTGCCAGCAGTTACTCGTGGGCCGGTCCCTCCACAGATACGCAGTATTTT.

The chain recombines TRBV5-6 with TRBJ1-2; unclear D gene. CDR1 and CDR2 (germline): SGHDT, YYEEEE. Trimming left V 2 bases short and J 5 bases short, with 16 bases between. This CDR3 has 15 amino acids. The CDR3 loop reads CASSFSWMGLYGYTF. The CDR3 DNA is TGTGCCAGCAGCTTTTCCTGGATGGGCCTTTATGGCTACACCTTC.

CDR3 amino acids: CASSIVQVNQPQHF. In nucleotides, the CDR3 is TGTGCCAGTAGTATAGTACAGGTCAATCAGCCCCAGCATTTT. The rearrangement uses TRBV19 and TRBJ1-5; D might be TRBD1 (5 bases). The CDR3 length is 14 residues. V lost 1 base and J lost 3, with 7 bases in between. The germline gives CDR1 LNHDA, CDR2 SQIVND (reference sequence).

J is TRBJ2-7 and V is TRBV7-9, with 8 bases lining up with TRBD1. Trimming at V came to 2 bases and at J to 4 bases, leaving 13 bases not matched to a gene. CDR1 and CDR2 (germline): SEHNR, FQNEAQ (reference sequence). This CDR3 has 17 residues. The CDR3 loop reads CASSLSWVRGRQYEQYF. The CDR3 bases are TGTGCCAGCAGCTTAAGCTGGGTCAGGGGGCGCCAATACGAGCAGTACTTC.

Note on this clone: One junction end disagrees with the germline gene, perhaps due to a read error. The rearrangement joins TRBV2 to TRBJ1-1, with D perhaps TRBD1 (6 bases). Germline assignment: CDR1 SNHLY and CDR2 FYNNEI. The CDR3 spans 13 residues. DNA of the CDR3: TGTGCCAGCAGTAGGGAAAGGGACACCGAAGCTTTCTTT. It encodes CASSRERDTEAFF.

V usage is TRBV7-9 and J usage is TRBJ1-5, with D tentatively TRBD1 (6 bases). The CDR3 consists of 15 residues. V gave up 8 bases and J gave up 2 bases, with 16 bases separating them. The germline gives CDR1 SEHNR, CDR2 FQNEAQ (reference sequence). CDR3 coding DNA: TGTGCCAGCCAGGGGACGTCGAGGGGCAATCAGCCCCAGCATTTT. Its protein product is CASQGTSRGNQPQHF.

The V and J genes are TRBV5-6 and TRBJ1-2; D possibly corresponds to TRBD1 (6 bases). The CDR3 runs 16 residues. Germline assignment: CDR1 SGHDT and CDR2 YYEEEE. V gave up 3 bases and J gave up 2 bases, with 17 bases separating them. The DNA for the CDR3 is TGTGCCAGCAGCTCTATACAGGGAAGGGGAAACTATGGCTACACCTTC. Translation gives CASSSIQGRGNYGYTF.

The rearrangement joins TRBV20-1 to TRBJ1-1; D unresolved. V was shortened by 0 bases and J by 8 bases, with 4 bases between the two germline ends. Germline V gene data show CDR1 as DFQATT and CDR2 as SNEGSKA (reference sequence). The CDR3 runs to 10 residues. The CDR3 protein is CSARDREAFF. The CDR3 DNA reads TGCAGTGCTAGAGACAGGGAAGCTTTCTTT.

This rearrangement joins TRBV7-9 to TRBJ1-2, with 9 bases aligning to TRBD1. This CDR3 comprises 14 residues. J lost 4 bases, V lost 10 bases, and 10 bases had no gene match. Germline CDR1 reads SEHNR; CDR2 reads FQNEAQ (reference sequence). CDR3 protein: CATIYRGRSYGYTF. CDR3 DNA: TGTGCCACGATCTACAGGGGGCGAAGCTATGGCTACACCTTC.

This clone showed up just once. This chain links TRBV29-1 with TRBJ1-2, with D unresolved. V lost 1 base and J lost 5, with 5 bases in between. Per germline, CDR1 SQVTM and CDR2 ANQGSEA. This CDR3 has 11 amino acids. In nucleotides, the CDR3 is TGCAGCGTTGAAGTAATATATGGCTACACCTTC. Translated: CSVEVIYGYTF.

The genes are TRBV29-1 and TRBJ2-7; a weak D match, TRBD2 (6 bases). V lost 4 bases and J lost 1, with 14 bases in between. Germline V gives CDR1 SQVTM, CDR2 ANQGSEA. This CDR3 region has 14 residues. CDR3 nucleotide sequence: TGCAGCGTTGGGGACCCAGCGGGTTCCTACGAGCAGTACTTC. The encoded protein is CSVGDPAGSYEQYF.

CDR3 residues: CAASGGTAPEPTEAFF. CDR3 nucleotides: TGTGCCGCCTCAGGGGGTACCGCACCTGAACCAACTGAAGCTTTCTTT. The chain carries TRBV10-3 and TRBJ1-1; 7 bases match TRBD1. V shed 11 bases, J shed 5 bases, and the junction held 20 bases outside the gene matches. The CDR3 has 16 residues. Per the germline V gene, CDR1 is ENHRY and CDR2 is SYGVKD.

The V gene is TRBV9, the J gene TRBJ1-1, with 7 bases matching TRBD1. After removal of 4 bases from V and 7 bases from J, the junction contained 13 bases not matched to a gene. The CDR3 has 15 residues. The germline CDR1 and CDR2 sequences are SGDLS and YYNGEE. The CDR3 protein is CASSPQAGGFSEAFF. The CDR3 nucleotides read TGTGCCAGCAGCCCCCAGGCAGGGGGTTTTAGTGAAGCTTTCTTT.

The chain is built from TRBV3-1 (or the pseudogene TRBV3-2) and TRBJ1-5, with 9 bases aligning to TRBD1. The junction had 6 bases not matched to a gene; V was cut back by 3 bases and J by 3 bases. The length of the CDR3 is 16 residues. Per the germline V gene, CDR1 is LGHDT and CDR2 is YNNKEL (reference sequence). CDR3 sequence: CASSHGDRAANQPQHF. The CDR3 DNA follows: TGTGCCAGCAGCCATGGGGACAGGGCTGCCAATCAGCCCCAGCATTTT.

The V and J genes are TRBV2 and TRBJ1-4; TRBD1 is a possible D gene (6 bases). Germline V gene data show CDR1 as SNHLY and CDR2 as FYNNEI. The CDR3 spans 15 residues. Trimming took 3 bases from V and 3 from J, leaving 11 bases between them. CDR3 loop: CASSEGGAANEKLFF. In DNA, the CDR3 is TGTGCCAGCAGTGAGGGGGGGGCGGCTAATGAAAAACTGTTTTTT.

This chain connects TRBV18 to TRBJ2-7; D may be TRBD2 (6 bases). Germline V gene data show CDR1 as KGHSH and CDR2 as LQKENI. The CDR3 length is 15 residues. The ends were cut back, 6 bases at V and 5 bases at J, with 20 bases in the middle. The CDR3: CASSPEGAGRNEQYF. CDR3 DNA sequence: TGTGCCAGCTCCCCAGAGGGAGCAGGGAGGAACGAGCAGTACTTC. Based on the CDR3 plus reference TRBV18 and TRBJ2-7, the full variable domain is NAGVMQNPRHLVRRRGQEARLRCSPMKGHSHVYWYRQLPEEGLKFMVYLQKENIIDESGMPKERFSAEFPKEGPSILRIQQVVRGDSAAYFCASSPEGAGRNEQYFGPGTRLTVT.

This chain links TRBV19 with TRBJ1-2, with 7 bases matching TRBD1. The ends lost 6 bases at V and 4 bases at J; junction bases unmatched: 5. Germline assignment: CDR1 LNHDA and CDR2 SQIVND (reference sequence). The CDR3 is 13 amino acids. The CDR3 sequence: CASSVTGVYGYTF. DNA of the CDR3: TGTGCCAGTAGCGTCACAGGGGTCTATGGCTACACCTTC.